These 16 T cell receptor beta chains originate from one sample sequenced in a study of shared clonotypes between healthy human individuals. Libraries were prepared by immunoSEQ multiplex PCR; TCRdb keeps only in-frame clonotypes and omits some of them. The sample yields 2.5 million or so clones, about 92% seen once. The sequenced sample was naive CD4+ T cells sorted from blood. Subset of the sample: CD45RA+ positively selected. These receptors were obtained from a man between 18 and 35 years old in good health.

The chain joins TRBV5-1 to TRBJ2-3, with TRBD2 identical over 8 bases. The CDR3 contains 17 residues. V lost 3 bases to trimming and J lost 0 bases; unmatched junction nucleotides: 9. The V gene's germline CDR1 is SGHRS and CDR2 YFSETQ. The CDR3 nucleotides are TGCGCCAGCAGCTCCCTCCTAGCGGGCGCTAGCACAGATACGCAGTATTTT. Translation: CASSSLLAGASTDTQYF. The full variable domain, in which reference TRBV5-1 and TRBJ2-3 provide the parts outside the CDR3, is KAGVTQTPRYLIKTRGQQVTLSCSPISGHRSVSWYQQTPGQGLQFLFEYFSETQRNKGNFPGRFSGRQFSNSRSEMNVSTLELGDSALYLCASSSLLAGASTDTQYFGPGTRLTVL.

The chain recombines TRBV10-3 with TRBJ2-1, with 13 bases lining up with TRBD2. Germline CDR1 and CDR2: ENHRY and SYGVKD. The CDR3 extends over 16 amino acids. V shed 8 bases, J shed 6 bases, and the junction held 10 bases outside the gene matches. This chain's CDR3 is CAIQFRGTSGVNEQFF. CDR3 in DNA: TGTGCCATCCAGTTCAGGGGGACTAGCGGGGTCAATGAGCAGTTCTTC.

The chain joins TRBV19 to TRBJ1-4, with TRBD1 identical over 7 bases. Germline CDR1 is LNHDA and CDR2 is SQIVND (reference sequence). The ends lost 7 bases at V and 6 bases at J; junction bases unmatched: 8. This CDR3 is built from 14 residues. DNA for the CDR3: TGTGCCAGTACCGGTACAGGGGTCCATGAAAAACTGTTTTTT. Translated: CASTGTGVHEKLFF. Full variable domain (outside the CDR3, taken from reference TRBV19 and TRBJ1-4): DGGITQSPKYLFRKEGQNVTLSCEQNLNHDAMYWYRQDPGQGLRLIYYSQIVNDFQKGDIAEGYSVSREKKESFPLTVTSAQKNPTAFYLCASTGTGVHEKLFFGSGTQLSVL.

V and J are TRBV19 and TRBJ1-2; the D gene is possibly TRBD1 (5 bases). Looked up from germline, CDR1 is LNHDA and CDR2 is SQIVND (reference sequence). V dropped 6 bases and J dropped 5 bases, with 19 bases sitting between them. The CDR3 consists of 15 residues. The CDR3 DNA follows: TGTGCCAGTAGGACAGAGGCCAGGGTGCGGTATGGCTACACCTTC. Amino acids: CASRTEARVRYGYTF.

This rearrangement joins TRBV7-6 to TRBJ1-1; 7 nucleotides align to TRBD1. V was pared by 0 bases and J by 0 bases, with 4 bases of the junction left unmatched. The CDR3 covers 16 residues. CDR1 and CDR2 (germline): SGHVS, FNYEAQ. In DNA, the CDR3 is TGTGCCAGCAGCTTAGCCCAGGGGGGGATGAACACTGAAGCTTTCTTT. It codes for CASSLAQGGMNTEAFF.

This clone was detected a few times. The rearrangement uses TRBV7-9 and TRBJ1-1; 7 bases map to TRBD1. This CDR3 has 14 amino acids. Germline CDR1 SEHNR, CDR2 FQNEAQ (reference sequence). V shed 5 bases, J shed 4 bases, and the junction held 7 bases outside the gene matches. This CDR3 is CASSKQGFGTEAFF. In DNA, the CDR3 is TGTGCCAGCAGCAAACAGGGGTTTGGCACTGAAGCTTTCTTT.

The rearrangement joins TRBV5-1 to TRBJ2-5; 14 bases map to TRBD2. CDR1 is SGHRS, CDR2 YFSETQ, per germline. Losses at the gene ends were 3 bases for V and 5 bases for J; bases not matched to a gene: 9. CDR3 length: 17 residues. The CDR3 protein is CASSSTSGGARGETQYF. The CDR3 bases are TGCGCCAGCAGCTCGACTAGCGGGGGGGCGCGTGGCGAGACCCAGTACTTC.

The J gene is TRBJ2-3, the V gene TRBV2, with 7 bases that match TRBD1. The CDR3 runs 14 residues. Germline trimming cut 5 bases from V and 2 bases from J; bases unmatched to any gene: 4. The germline CDR1 and CDR2 sequences are SNHLY and FYNNEI. DNA for the CDR3: TGTGCCAGCAGTCCTGACAGGGCCACAGATACGCAGTATTTT. Translation: CASSPDRATDTQYF.

The chain combines TRBV6-6 with TRBJ2-3; 11 bases are a match to TRBD2. This CDR3 spans 16 amino acids. The germline CDR1 and CDR2 sequences are MNHNY and SVGAGI (reference sequence). The J segment lost 2 bases and the V segment lost 4 bases, leaving 5 bases of the junction unmatched. The CDR3: CASSSGTSGFTDTQYF. Here the CDR3 DNA reads TGTGCCAGCAGTTCCGGGACTAGCGGTTTCACAGATACGCAGTATTTT.

In nucleotides, the CDR3 is TGTGCCAGCATAAGAGGGGGCGGCTATGGCTACACCTTC. This translates into CASIRGGGYGYTF. This chain uses TRBV5-5 with TRBJ1-2, with 7 bases fitting TRBD1. The CDR3 consists of 13 residues. Trimming removed 6 bases from V and 4 bases from J; junction bases left unmatched: 6. From germline, CDR1 is SGHKS and CDR2 YYEKEE (reference sequence). Together with reference TRBV5-5 and TRBJ1-2, the CDR3 gives the full variable domain: DAGVTQSPTHLIKTRGQQVTLRCSPISGHKSVSWYQQVLGQGPQFIFQYYEKEERGRGNFPDRFSARQFPNYSSELNVNALLLGDSALYLCASIRGGGYGYTFGSGTRLTVV.

The CDR3 coding sequence is TGTGCCAGCTCACCTTACGACAGCCAGGGTATCTACACCTTC. Its protein product is CASSPYDSQGIYTF. This rearrangement joins TRBV18 to TRBJ1-2; TRBD1 might be the D (5 bases). V lost 3 bases to trimming and J lost 10 bases, with 18 bases between them. There are 14 residues in the CDR3. Per germline, CDR1 KGHSH and CDR2 LQKENI.

The gene calls are TRBV18 and TRBJ1-3; no definite D call. Per the germline V gene, CDR1 is KGHSH and CDR2 is LQKENI. Trimming cost V 6 bases and J 4 bases, with 19 bases left between them. CDR3 length equals 16 residues. The CDR3 nucleotides are TGTGCCAGCTCCCTTCAGCGGACGGAGAGAGGAAACACCATATATTTT. Residues: CASSLQRTERGNTIYF.

This rearrangement joins TRBV5-6 to TRBJ1-1; D is unresolved. In germline, CDR1 is SGHDT, CDR2 YYEEEE. The CDR3 runs 13 residues. Between the trimmed V and J ends, which lost 2 bases and 8 bases, there was a span of 13 bases. The CDR3 spells CASSLESLLEAFF. In DNA form, the CDR3 reads TGTGCCAGCAGCTTAGAGTCTCTGTTAGAAGCTTTCTTT.

J is TRBJ1-4 and V is TRBV6-5; perhaps TRBD1 as D (6 bases). CDR1 is MNHEY, CDR2 SVGAGI, per germline. V lost 5 bases and J 5 bases, leaving 15 bases between the germline ends. The CDR3 runs to 15 residues. The CDR3 spells CASSVRDTANEKLFF. The DNA for the CDR3 is TGTGCCAGCAGTGTTCGGGACACAGCAAATGAAAAACTGTTTTTT.

The chain joins TRBV10-3 to TRBJ1-1, with D tentatively TRBD1 (6 bases). Germline V gene sequence: CDR1 ENHRY, CDR2 SYGVKD. The CDR3 sequence is 14 residues long. V was shortened by 11 bases and J by 1 base, with 17 bases between the two germline ends. In nucleotides, the CDR3 is TGTGCCGTCATAGGAGGGGGGGGGAACACTGAAGCTTTCTTT. It specifies CAVIGGGGNTEAFF.

The chain combines TRBV2 with TRBJ1-2; 8 bases are a match to TRBD1. This CDR3 spans 14 amino acids. From germline, CDR1 is SNHLY and CDR2 FYNNEI. Germline trimming cut 3 bases from V and 4 bases from J; bases unmatched to any gene: 4. The CDR3 DNA is TGTGCCAGCAGTGATGCAGGGGGCACCTATGGCTACACCTTC. Amino acid sequence: CASSDAGGTYGYTF.